Sequencing of this T cell receptor (beta chain) was carried out in a study of T-cell reconstitution after alpha-beta-depleted transplantation in children. Preparing the TCRbeta library involved the use of unique molecular identifiers. From the PCR reads, TCRdb called clonotypes with MiXCR, one entry per CDR3 protein. The sample has about half a million distinct CDR3 sequences, approximately 12% seen once. This CDR3 has 17 residues. Germline assignment: CDR1 KGHDR and CDR2 SFDVKD. With 4 bases clipped from V and 6 bases from J, the junction kept 9 bases outside the gene matches. This receptor was taken from a human donor who donated a stem cell graft to a child with combined immunodeficiency. The J gene is TRBJ2-2, the V gene TRBV24-1, with 11 bases lining up with TRBD2. Sequencing used PBMCs from the stem cell graft donor, obtained from the stem cell graft. The CDR3 loop is CATSDPLAGEISGELFF. The DNA of the CDR3 is TGTGCCACCAGTGACCCACTAGCGGGAGAAATATCCGGGGAGCTGTTTTTT.